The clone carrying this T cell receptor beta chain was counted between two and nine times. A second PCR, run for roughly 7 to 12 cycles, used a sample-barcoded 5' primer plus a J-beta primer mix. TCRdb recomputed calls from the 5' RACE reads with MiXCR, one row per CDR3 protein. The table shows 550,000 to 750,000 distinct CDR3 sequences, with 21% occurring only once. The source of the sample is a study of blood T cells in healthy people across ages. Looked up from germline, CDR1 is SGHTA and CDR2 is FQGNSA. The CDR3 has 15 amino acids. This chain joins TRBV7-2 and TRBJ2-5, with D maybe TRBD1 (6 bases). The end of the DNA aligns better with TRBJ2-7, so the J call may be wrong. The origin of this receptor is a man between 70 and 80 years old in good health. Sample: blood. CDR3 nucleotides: TGTGCCAGCAGCCTTAGGTGGGACACTTCCTACGAGCAGTACTTC. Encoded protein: CASSLRWDTSYEQYF.